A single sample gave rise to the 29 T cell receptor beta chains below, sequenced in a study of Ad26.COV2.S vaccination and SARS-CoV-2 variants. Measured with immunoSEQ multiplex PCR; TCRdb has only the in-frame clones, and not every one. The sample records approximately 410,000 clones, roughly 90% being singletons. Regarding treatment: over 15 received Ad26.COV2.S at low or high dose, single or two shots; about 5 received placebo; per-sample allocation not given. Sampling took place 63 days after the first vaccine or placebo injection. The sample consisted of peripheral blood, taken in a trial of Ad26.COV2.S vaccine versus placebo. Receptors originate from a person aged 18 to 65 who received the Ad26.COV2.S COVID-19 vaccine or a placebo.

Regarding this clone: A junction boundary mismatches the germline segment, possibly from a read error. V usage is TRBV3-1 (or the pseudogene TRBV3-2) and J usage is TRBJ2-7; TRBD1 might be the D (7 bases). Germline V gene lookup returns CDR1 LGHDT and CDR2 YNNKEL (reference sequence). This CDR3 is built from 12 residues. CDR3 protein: CASSHFGGQQHF. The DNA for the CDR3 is TGTGCCAGCAGCCACTTCGGGGGACAGCAACACTTC.

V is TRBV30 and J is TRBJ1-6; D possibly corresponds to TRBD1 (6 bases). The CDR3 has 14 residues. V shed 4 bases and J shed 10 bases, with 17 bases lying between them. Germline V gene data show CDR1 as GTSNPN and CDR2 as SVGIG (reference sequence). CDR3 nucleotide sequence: TGTGCCTGGATGGTGGGGGGCTTGCTGTCACCCCTCCACTTT. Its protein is CAWMVGGLLSPLHF.

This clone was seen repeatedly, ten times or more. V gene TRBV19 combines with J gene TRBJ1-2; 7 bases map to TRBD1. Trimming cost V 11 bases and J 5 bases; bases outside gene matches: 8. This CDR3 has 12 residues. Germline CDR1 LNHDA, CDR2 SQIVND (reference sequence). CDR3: CAARQGGYGYTF. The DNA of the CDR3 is TGTGCCGCACGACAGGGAGGATATGGCTACACCTTC. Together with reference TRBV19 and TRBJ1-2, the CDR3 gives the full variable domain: DGGITQSPKYLFRKEGQNVTLSCEQNLNHDAMYWYRQDPGQGLRLIYYSQIVNDFQKGDIAEGYSVSREKKESFPLTVTSAQKNPTAFYLCAARQGGYGYTFGSGTRLTVV.

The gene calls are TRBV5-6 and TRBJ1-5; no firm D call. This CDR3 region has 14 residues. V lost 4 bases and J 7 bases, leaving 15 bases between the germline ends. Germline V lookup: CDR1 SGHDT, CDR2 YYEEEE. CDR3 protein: CASSIFWEEQPQHF. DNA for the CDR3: TGTGCCAGCAGCATTTTTTGGGAGGAGCAGCCCCAGCATTTT. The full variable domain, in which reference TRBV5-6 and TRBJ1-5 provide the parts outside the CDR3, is DAGVTQSPTHLIKTRGQQVTLRCSPKSGHDTVSWYQQALGQGPQFIFQYYEEEERQRGNFPDRFSGHQFPNYSSELNVNALLLGDSALYLCASSIFWEEQPQHFGDGTRLSIL.

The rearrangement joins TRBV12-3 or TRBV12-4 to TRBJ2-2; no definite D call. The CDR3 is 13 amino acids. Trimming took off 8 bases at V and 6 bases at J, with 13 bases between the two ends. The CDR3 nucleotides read TGTGCCAGCTCCTTTGCCTGGGCCGGGGAGCTGTTTTTT. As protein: CASSFAWAGELFF.

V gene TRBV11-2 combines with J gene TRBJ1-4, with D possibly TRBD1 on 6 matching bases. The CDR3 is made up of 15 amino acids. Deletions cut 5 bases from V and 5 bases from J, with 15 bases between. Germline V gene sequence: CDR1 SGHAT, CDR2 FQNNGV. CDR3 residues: CASSRAGQRNEKLFF. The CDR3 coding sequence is TGTGCCAGCAGCAGAGCAGGACAGCGAAATGAAAAACTGTTTTTT.

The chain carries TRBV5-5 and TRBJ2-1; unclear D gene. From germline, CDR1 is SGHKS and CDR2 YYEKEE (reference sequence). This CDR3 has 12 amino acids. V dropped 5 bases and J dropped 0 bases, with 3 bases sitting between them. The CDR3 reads CASSPSYNEQFF. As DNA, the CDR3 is TGTGCCAGCAGTCCCTCCTACAATGAGCAGTTCTTC.

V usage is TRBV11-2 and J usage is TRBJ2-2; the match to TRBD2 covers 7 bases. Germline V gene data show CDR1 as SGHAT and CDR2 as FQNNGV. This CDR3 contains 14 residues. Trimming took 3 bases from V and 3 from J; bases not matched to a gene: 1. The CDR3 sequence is CASSFLADTGELFF. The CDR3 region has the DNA TGTGCCAGCAGCTTCCTAGCGGACACCGGGGAGCTGTTTTTT.

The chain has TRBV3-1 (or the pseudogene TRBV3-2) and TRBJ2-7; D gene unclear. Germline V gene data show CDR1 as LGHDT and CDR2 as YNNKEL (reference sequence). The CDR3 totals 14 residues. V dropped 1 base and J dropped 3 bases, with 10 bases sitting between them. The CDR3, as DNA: TGTGCCAGCAGCCAAGGACTCGCCCTCTACGAGCAGTACTTC. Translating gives CASSQGLALYEQYF.

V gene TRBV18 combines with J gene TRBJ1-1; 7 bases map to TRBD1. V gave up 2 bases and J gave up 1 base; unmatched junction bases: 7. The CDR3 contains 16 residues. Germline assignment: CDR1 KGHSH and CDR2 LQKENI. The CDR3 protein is CASSPIRDRGNTEAFF. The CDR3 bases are TGTGCCAGCTCACCAATTCGGGACAGAGGGAACACTGAAGCTTTCTTT.

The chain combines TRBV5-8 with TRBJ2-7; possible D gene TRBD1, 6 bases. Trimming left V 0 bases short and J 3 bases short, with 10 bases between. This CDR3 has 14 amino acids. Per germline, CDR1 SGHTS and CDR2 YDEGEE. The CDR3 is CASSLAGASYEQYF. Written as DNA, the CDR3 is TGTGCCAGCAGCTTGGCAGGGGCAAGCTACGAGCAGTACTTC.

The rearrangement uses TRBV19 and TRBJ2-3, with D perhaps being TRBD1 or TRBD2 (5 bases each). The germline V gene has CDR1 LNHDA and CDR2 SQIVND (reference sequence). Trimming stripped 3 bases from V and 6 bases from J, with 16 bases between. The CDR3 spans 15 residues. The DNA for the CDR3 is TGTGCCAGTAGTATTGGAGGCAGGGTTTCGGATACGCAGTATTTT. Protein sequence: CASSIGGRVSDTQYF.

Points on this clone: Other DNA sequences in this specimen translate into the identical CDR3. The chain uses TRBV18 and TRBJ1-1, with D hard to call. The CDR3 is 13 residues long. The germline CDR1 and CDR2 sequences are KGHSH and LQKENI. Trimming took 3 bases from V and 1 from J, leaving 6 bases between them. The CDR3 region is CASSPGRNTEAFF. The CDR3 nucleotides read TGTGCCAGCTCACCCGGAAGGAACACTGAAGCTTTCTTT.

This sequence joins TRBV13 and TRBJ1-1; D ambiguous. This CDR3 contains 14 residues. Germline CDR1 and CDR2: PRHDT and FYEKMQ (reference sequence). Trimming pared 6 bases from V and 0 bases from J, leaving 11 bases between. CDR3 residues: CASRRAALNTEAFF. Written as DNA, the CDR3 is TGTGCCAGCAGAAGGGCCGCCCTGAACACTGAAGCTTTCTTT.

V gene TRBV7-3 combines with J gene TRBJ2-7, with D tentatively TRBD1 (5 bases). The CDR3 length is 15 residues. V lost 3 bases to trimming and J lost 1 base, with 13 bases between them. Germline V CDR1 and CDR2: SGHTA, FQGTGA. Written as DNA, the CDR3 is TGTGCCAGCAGCTTTGGACCAGGGTCTTCCTACGAGCAGTACTTC. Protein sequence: CASSFGPGSSYEQYF.

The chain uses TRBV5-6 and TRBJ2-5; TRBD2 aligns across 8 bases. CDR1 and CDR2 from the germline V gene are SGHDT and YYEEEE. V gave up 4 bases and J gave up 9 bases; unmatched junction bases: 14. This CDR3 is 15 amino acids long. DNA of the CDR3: TGTGCCAGCAGCCTAGTAGCGGGACCCACAGTGGCCCAGTACTTC. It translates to CASSLVAGPTVAQYF.

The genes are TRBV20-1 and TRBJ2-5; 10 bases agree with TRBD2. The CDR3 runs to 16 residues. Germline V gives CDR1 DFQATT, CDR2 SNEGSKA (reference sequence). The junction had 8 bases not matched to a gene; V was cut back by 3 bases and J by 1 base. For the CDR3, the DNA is TGCAGTGCTAGTATCGTACTAGCGGGGTTCCAAGAGACCCAGTACTTC. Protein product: CSASIVLAGFQETQYF.

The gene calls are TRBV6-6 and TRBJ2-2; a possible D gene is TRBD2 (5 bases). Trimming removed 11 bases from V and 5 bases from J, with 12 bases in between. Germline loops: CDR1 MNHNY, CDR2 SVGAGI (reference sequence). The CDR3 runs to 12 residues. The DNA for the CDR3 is TGTGCCGCCCAAAGAGGGACCGGGGAGCTGTTTTTT. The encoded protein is CAAQRGTGELFF.

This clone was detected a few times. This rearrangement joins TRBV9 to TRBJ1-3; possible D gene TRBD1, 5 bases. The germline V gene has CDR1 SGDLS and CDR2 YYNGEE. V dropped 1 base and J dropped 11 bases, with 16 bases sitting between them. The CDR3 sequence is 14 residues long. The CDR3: CASSVIGVGDPIYF. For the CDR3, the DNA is TGTGCCAGCAGCGTAATAGGCGTGGGGGACCCCATATATTTT.

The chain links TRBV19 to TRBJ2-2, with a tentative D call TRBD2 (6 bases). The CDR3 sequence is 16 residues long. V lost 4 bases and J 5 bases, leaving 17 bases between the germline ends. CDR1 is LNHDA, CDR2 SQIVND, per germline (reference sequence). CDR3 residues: CASSTRWGVRTGELFF. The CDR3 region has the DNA TGTGCCAGTAGTACCCGGTGGGGGGTAAGGACCGGGGAGCTGTTTTTT.

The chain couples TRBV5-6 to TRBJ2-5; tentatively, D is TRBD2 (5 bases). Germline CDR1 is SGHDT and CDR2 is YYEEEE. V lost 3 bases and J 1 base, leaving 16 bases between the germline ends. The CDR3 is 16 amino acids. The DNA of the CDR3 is TGTGCCAGCAGCTCGGAAGGACTGACGCGCCAAGAGACCCAGTACTTC. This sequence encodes CASSSEGLTRQETQYF.

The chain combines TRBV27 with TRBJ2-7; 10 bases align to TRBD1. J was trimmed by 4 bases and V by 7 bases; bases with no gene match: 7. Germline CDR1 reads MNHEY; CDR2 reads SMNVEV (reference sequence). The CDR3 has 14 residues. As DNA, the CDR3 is TGTGCCAGCAAGCAGGGACAGGGGAGGTACGAGCAGTACTTC. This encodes CASKQGQGRYEQYF.

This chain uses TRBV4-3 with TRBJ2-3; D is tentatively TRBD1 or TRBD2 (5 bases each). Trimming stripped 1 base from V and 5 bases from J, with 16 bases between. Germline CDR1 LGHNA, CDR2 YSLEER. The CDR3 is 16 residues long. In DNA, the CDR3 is TGCGCCAGCAGCCAAGGGGCTAGAGGGGTCCTAGATACGCAGTATTTT. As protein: CASSQGARGVLDTQYF.

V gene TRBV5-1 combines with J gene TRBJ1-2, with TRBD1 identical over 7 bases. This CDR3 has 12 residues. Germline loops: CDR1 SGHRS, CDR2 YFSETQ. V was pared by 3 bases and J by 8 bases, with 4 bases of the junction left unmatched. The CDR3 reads CASSWTGEGYTF. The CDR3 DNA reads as TGCGCCAGCAGCTGGACAGGTGAGGGCTACACCTTC. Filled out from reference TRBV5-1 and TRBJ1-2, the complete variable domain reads KAGVTQTPRYLIKTRGQQVTLSCSPISGHRSVSWYQQTPGQGLQFLFEYFSETQRNKGNFPGRFSGRQFSNSRSEMNVSTLELGDSALYLCASSWTGEGYTFGSGTRLTVV.

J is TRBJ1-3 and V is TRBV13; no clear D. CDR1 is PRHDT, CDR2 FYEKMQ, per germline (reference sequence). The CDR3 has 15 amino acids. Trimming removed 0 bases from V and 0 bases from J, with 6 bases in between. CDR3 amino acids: CASSLGPSSGNTIYF. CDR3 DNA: TGTGCCAGCAGCTTAGGTCCGAGCTCTGGAAACACCATATATTTT. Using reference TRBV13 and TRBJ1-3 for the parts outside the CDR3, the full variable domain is AAGVIQSPRHLIKEKRETATLKCYPIPRHDTVYWYQQGPGQDPQFLISFYEKMQSDKGSIPDRFSAQQFSDYHSELNMSSLELGDSALYFCASSLGPSSGNTIYFGEGSWLTVV.

For the CDR3, the DNA is TGTGCCAGCAGCCCTACGACGGACAATGAGCAGTTCTTC. This codes for CASSPTTDNEQFF. The V call is TRBV9, the J call TRBJ2-1, with D unclear. The CDR3 sequence is 13 residues long. Trimming shortened V by 4 bases and J by 5 bases, and 10 bases separated the two germline ends. The germline V gene encodes CDR1 SGDLS and CDR2 YYNGEE.

CDR3 bases: TGCGCCAGCAGCTTTTCGCTGGGACAGGGGTTCTACGAGCAGTACTTC. It codes for CASSFSLGQGFYEQYF. V is TRBV5-1 and J is TRBJ2-7, with 10 bases that match TRBD1. Trimming took 2 bases from V and 3 from J; bases not matched to a gene: 8. The CDR3 has 16 amino acids. CDR1 and CDR2 from the germline V gene are SGHRS and YFSETQ.

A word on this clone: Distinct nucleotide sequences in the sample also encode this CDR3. CDR3 sequence: CASSSGISYEQYF. The CDR3 DNA follows: TGTGCCAGCAGCTCGGGCATCTCCTACGAGCAGTACTTC. This rearrangement joins TRBV5-6 to TRBJ2-7; unclear D gene. CDR1 and CDR2 from the germline V gene are SGHDT and YYEEEE. The germline V and J ends were trimmed by 3 bases and 0 bases, with 7 bases remaining between them. There are 13 residues in the CDR3.

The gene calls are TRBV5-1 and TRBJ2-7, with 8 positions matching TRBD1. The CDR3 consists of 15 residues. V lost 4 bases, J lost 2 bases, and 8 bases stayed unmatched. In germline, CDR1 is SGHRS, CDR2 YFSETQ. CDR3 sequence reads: CASSPGQGQPYEQYF. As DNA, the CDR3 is TGCGCCAGCAGCCCAGGACAGGGACAGCCCTACGAGCAGTACTTC.